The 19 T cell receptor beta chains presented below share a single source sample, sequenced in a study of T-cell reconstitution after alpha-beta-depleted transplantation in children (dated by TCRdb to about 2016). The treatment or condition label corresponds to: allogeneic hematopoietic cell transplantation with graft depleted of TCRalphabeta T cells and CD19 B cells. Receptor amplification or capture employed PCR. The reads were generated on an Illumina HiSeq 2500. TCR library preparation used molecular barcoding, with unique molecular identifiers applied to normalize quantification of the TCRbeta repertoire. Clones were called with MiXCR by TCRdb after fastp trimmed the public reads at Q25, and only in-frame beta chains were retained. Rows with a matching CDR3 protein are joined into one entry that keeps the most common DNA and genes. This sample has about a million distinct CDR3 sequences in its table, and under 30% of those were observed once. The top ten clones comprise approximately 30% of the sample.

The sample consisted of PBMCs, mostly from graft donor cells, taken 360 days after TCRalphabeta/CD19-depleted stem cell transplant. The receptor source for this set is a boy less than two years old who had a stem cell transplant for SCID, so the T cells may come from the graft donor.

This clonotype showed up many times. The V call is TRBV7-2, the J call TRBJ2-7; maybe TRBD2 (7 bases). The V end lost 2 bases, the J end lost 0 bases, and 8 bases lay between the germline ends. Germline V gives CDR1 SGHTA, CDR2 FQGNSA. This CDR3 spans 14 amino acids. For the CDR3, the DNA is TGTGCCAGCAGCTTACGGGGGGCCTCCTACGAGCAGTACTTC. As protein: CASSLRGASYEQYF.

The CDR3, as DNA: TGCAGTGCTAGAAGGGACAGGCGTAGCTATGAAGCTTTCTTT. This codes for CSARRDRRSYEAFF. The gene calls are TRBV20-1 and TRBJ1-1; 8 bases match TRBD1. Germline V lookup: CDR1 DFQATT, CDR2 SNEGSKA (reference sequence). This CDR3 has 14 residues. The junction had 9 bases not matched to a gene; V was cut back by 2 bases and J by 7 bases.

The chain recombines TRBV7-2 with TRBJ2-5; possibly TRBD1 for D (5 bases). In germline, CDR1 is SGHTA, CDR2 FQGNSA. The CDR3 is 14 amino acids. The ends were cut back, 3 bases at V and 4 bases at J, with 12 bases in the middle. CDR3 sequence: CASSFRGRLETQYF. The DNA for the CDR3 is TGTGCCAGCAGCTTTAGGGGCAGATTAGAGACCCAGTACTTC.

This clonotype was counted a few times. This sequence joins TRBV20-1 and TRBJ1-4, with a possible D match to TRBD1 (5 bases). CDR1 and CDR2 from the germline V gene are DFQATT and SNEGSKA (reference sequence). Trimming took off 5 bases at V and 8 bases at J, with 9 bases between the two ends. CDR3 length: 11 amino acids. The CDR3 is CSAGDGEKLFF. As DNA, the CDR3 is TGCAGTGCTGGGGACGGGGAAAAACTGTTTTTT.

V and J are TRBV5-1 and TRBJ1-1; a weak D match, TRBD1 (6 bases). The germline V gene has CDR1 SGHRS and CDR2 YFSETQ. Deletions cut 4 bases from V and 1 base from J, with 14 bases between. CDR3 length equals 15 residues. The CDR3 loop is CASSVWTASNTEAFF. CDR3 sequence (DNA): TGCGCCAGCAGCGTATGGACAGCTTCGAACACTGAAGCTTTCTTT.

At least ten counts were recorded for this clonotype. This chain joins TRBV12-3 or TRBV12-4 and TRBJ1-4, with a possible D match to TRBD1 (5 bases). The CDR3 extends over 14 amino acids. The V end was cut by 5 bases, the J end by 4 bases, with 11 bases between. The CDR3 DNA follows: TGTGCCAGCAGTCCGGACACTGGTAATGAAAAACTGTTTTTT. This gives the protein CASSPDTGNEKLFF.

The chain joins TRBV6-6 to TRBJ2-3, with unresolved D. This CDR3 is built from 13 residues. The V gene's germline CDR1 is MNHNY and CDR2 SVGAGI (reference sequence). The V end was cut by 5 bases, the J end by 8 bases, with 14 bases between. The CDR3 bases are TGTGCCAGCAGTGACGGCTACCCTTCTACGCAGTATTTT. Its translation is CASSDGYPSTQYF.

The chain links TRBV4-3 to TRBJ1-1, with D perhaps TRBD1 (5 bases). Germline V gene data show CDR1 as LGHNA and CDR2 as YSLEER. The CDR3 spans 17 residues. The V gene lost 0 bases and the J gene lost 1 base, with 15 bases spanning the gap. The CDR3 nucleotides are TGCGCCAGCAGCCAAGAAACTCGCGGGACGGGGAACACTGAAGCTTTCTTT. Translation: CASSQETRGTGNTEAFF.

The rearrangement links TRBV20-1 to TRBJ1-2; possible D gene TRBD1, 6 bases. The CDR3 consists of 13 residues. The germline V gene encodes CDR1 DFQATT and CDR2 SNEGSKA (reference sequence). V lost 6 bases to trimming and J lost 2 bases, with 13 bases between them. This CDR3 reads CSAEGGANYGYTF. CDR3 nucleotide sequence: TGCAGTGCCGAGGGGGGCGCGAACTATGGCTACACCTTC.

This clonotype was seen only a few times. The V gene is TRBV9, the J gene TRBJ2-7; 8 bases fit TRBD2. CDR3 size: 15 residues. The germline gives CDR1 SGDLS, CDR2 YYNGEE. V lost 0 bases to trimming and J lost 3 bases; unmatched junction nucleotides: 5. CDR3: CASSVAGGSGYEQYF. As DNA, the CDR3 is TGTGCCAGCAGCGTAGCGGGAGGGAGTGGCTACGAGCAGTACTTC.

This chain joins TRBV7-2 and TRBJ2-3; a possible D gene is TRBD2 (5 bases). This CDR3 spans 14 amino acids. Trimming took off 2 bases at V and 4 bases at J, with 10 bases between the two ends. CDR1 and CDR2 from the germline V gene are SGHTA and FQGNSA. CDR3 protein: CASSLSQRADTQYF. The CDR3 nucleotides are TGTGCCAGCAGCTTATCCCAGAGGGCAGATACGCAGTATTTT.

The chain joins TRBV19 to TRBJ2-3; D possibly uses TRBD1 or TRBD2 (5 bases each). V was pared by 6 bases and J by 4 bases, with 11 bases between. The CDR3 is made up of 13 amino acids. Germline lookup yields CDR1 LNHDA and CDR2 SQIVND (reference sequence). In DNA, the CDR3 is TGTGCCAGTAGATCCGGGACGGCAGATACGCAGTATTTT. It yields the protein CASRSGTADTQYF.

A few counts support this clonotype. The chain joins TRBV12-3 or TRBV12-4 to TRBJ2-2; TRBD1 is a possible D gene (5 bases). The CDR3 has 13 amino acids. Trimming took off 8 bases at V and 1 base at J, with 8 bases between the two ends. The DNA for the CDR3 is TGTGCCAGCCAGGGTAGGAACACCGGGGAGCTGTTTTTT. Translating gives CASQGRNTGELFF.

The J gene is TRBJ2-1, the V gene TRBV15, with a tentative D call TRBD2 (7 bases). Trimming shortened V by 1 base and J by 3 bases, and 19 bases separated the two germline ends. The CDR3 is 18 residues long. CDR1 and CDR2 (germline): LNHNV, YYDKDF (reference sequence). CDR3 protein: CATSRAGGGQSLYNEQFF. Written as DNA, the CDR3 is TGTGCCACCAGCAGAGCGGGCGGGGGCCAATCCCTCTACAATGAGCAGTTCTTC.

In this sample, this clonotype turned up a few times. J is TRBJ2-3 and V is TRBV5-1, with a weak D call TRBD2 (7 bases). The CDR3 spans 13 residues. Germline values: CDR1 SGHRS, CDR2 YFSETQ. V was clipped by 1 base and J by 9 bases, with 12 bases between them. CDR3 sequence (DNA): TGCGCCAGCAGCTTGAAAAGCGGGACAACGCAGTATTTT. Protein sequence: CASSLKSGTTQYF.

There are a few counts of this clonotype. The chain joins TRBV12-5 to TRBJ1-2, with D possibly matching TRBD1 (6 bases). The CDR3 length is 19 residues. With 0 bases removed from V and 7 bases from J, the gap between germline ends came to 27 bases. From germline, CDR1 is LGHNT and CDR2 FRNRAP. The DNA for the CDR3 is TGTGCTAGTGGTTTGGTACCCAAGAACAGGGCTAGCCAGATTGGTGGCTACACCTTC. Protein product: CASGLVPKNRASQIGGYTF.

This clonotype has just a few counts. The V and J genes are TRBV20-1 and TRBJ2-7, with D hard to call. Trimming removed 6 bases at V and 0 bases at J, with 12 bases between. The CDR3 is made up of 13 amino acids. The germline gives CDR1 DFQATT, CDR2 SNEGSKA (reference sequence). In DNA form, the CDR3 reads TGCAGTGCCTACCAGGCGACCTCCTACGAGCAGTACTTC. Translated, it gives CSAYQATSYEQYF.

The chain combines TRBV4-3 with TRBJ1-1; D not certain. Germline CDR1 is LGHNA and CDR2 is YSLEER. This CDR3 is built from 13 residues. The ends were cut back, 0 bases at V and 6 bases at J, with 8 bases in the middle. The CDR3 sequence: CASSQDLVAEAFF. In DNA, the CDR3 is TGCGCCAGCAGCCAAGACCTTGTGGCTGAAGCTTTCTTT.

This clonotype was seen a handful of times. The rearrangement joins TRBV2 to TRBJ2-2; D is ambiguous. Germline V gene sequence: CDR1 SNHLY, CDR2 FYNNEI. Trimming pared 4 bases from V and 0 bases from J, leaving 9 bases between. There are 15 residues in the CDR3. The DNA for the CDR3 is TGTGCCAGCAGTGCTGACGGAACGAACACCGGGGAGCTGTTTTTT. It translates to CASSADGTNTGELFF.